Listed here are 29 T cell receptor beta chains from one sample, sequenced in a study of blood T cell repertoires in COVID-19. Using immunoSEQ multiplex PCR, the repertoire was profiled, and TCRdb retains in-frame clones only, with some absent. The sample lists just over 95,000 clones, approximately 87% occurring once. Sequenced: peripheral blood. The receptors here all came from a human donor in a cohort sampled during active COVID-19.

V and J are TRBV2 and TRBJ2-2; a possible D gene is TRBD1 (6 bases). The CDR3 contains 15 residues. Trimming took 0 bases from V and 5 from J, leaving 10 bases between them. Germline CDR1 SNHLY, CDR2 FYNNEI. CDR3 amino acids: CASSEAGGLTGELFF. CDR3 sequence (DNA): TGTGCCAGCAGTGAAGCAGGGGGTTTGACCGGGGAGCTGTTTTTT.

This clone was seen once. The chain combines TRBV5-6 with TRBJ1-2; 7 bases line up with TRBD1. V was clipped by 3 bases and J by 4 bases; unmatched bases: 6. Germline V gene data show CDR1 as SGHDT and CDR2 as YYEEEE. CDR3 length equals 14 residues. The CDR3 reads CASSSQGGGYGYTF. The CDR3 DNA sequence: TGTGCCAGCAGCTCCCAGGGGGGTGGCTATGGCTACACCTTC.

The CDR3 sequence: CASTFRGELNTEAFF. The CDR3 coding sequence is TGTGCCAGCACCTTTCGGGGGGAACTGAACACTGAAGCTTTCTTT. The chain combines TRBV5-4 with TRBJ1-1; possible D gene TRBD1, 5 bases. The germline gives CDR1 SGHNT, CDR2 YYREEE (reference sequence). The CDR3 runs to 15 residues. Trimming left V 6 bases short and J 0 bases short, with 15 bases between.

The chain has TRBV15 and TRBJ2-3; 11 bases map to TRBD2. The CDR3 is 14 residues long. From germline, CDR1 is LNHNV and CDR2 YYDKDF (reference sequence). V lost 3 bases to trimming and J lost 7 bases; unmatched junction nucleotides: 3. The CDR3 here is CATSSSGRAYTQYF. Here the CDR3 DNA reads TGTGCCACCAGCAGTAGCGGGAGGGCTTATACGCAGTATTTT.

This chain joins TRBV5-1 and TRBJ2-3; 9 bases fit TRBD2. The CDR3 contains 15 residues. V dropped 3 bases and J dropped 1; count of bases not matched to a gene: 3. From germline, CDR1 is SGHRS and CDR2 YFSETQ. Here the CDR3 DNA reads TGCGCCAGCAGCTCTAGCGGGGCTCGCACAGATACGCAGTATTTT. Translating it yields CASSSSGARTDTQYF.

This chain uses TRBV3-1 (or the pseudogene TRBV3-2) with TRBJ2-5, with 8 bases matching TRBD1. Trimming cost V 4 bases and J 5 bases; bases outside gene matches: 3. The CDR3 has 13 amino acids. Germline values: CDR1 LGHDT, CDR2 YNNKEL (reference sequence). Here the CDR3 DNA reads TGTGCCAGCAGCCCAGGGGGCGCGGAGACCCAGTACTTC. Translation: CASSPGGAETQYF.

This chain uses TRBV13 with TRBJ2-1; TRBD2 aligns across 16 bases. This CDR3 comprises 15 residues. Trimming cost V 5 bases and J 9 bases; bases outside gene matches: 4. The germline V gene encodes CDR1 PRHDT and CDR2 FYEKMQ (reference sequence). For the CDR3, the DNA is TGTGCCAGCAGCACCGGGACTAGCGGGAGGGTTGAGCAGTTCTTC. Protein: CASSTGTSGRVEQFF.

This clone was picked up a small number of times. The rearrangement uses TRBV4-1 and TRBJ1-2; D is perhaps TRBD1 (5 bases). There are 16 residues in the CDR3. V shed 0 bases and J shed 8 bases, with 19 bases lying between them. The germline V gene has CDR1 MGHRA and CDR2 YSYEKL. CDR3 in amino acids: CASSQESGGGGRGYTF. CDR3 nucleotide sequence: TGCGCCAGCAGCCAAGAGTCTGGGGGGGGAGGAAGAGGCTACACCTTC.

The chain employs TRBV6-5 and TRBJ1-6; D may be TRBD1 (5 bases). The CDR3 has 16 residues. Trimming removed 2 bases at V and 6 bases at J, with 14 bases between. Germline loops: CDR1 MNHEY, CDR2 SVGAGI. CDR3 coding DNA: TGTGCCAGCAGTTACAGGGAGGGGAAAGGTAATTCACCCCTCCACTTT. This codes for CASSYREGKGNSPLHF.

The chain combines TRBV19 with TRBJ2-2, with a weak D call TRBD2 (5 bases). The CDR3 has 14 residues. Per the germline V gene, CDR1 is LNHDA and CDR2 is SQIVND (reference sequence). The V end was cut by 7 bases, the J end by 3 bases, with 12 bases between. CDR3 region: CASTPPGYTGELFF. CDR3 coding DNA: TGTGCCAGTACCCCCCCGGGGTACACCGGGGAGCTGTTTTTT.

CDR3 DNA: TGTGCCAGCAGCGTAGCTGACAAAGTCTATGGCTACACCTTC. This encodes CASSVADKVYGYTF. The V gene is TRBV9, the J gene TRBJ1-2; D is uncertain. Germline assignment: CDR1 SGDLS and CDR2 YYNGEE. The CDR3 loop spans 14 amino acids. Trimming left V 0 bases short and J 4 bases short, with 10 bases between. Based on the CDR3 plus reference TRBV9 and TRBJ1-2, the full variable domain is DSGVTQTPKHLITATGQRVTLRCSPRSGDLSVYWYQQSLDQGLQFLIQYYNGEERAKGNILERFSAQQFPDLHSELNLSSLELGDSALYFCASSVADKVYGYTFGSGTRLTVV.

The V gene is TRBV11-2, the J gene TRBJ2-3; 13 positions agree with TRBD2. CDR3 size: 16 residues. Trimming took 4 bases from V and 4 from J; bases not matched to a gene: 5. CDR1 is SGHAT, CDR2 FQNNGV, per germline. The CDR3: CASSSGTSGVADTQYF. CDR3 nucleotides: TGTGCCAGCAGCTCTGGGACTAGCGGGGTCGCAGATACGCAGTATTTT.

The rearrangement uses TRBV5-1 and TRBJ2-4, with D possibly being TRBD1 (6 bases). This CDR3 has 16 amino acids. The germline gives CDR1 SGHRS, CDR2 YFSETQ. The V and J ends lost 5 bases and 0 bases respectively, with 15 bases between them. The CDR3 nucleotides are TGCGCCAGCAGTGCAAGGGGGACCATAGCCAAAAACATTCAGTACTTC. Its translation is CASSARGTIAKNIQYF.

DNA of the CDR3: TGTGCCAGCAGCCTTCTCAACACTGAAGCTTTCTTT. It encodes CASSLLNTEAFF. The chain employs TRBV7-6 and TRBJ1-1, with D uncertain. Germline V lookup: CDR1 SGHVS, CDR2 FNYEAQ. The CDR3 contains 12 residues. The V and J ends lost 5 bases and 2 bases respectively, with 6 bases between them.

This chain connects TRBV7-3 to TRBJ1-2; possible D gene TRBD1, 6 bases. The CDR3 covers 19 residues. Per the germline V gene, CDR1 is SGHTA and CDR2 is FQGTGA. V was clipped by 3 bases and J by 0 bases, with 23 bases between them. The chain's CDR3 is CASSFKRGGRGPSNYGYTF. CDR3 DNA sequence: TGTGCCAGCAGCTTTAAGAGGGGGGGCAGGGGCCCCTCTAACTATGGCTACACCTTC.

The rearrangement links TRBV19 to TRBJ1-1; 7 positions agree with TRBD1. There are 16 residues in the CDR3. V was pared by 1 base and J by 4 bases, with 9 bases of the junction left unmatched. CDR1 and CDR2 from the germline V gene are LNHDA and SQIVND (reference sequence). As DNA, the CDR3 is TGTGCCAGTAGTATAGGGACAGGATACGATTTCACTGAAGCTTTCTTT. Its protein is CASSIGTGYDFTEAFF.

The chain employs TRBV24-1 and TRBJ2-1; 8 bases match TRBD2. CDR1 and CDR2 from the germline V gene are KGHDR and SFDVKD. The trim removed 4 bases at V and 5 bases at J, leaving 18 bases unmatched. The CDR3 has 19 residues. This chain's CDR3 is CATSDPSGGPRGTDNEQFF. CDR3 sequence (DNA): TGTGCCACCAGTGACCCCAGCGGGGGACCTCGGGGCACAGACAATGAGCAGTTCTTC.

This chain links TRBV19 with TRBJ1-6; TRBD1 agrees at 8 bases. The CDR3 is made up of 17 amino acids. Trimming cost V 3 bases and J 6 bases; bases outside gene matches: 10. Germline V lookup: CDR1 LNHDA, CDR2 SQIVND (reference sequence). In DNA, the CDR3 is TGTGCCAGTAGTATCGGTCCTGGGACAGGAGGTAATTCACCCCTCCACTTT. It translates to CASSIGPGTGGNSPLHF.

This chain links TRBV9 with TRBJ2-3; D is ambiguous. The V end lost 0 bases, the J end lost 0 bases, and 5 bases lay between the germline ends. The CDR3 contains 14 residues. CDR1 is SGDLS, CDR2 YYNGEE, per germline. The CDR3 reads CASSVGQSTDTQYF. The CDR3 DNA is TGTGCCAGCAGCGTAGGTCAGAGCACAGATACGCAGTATTTT.

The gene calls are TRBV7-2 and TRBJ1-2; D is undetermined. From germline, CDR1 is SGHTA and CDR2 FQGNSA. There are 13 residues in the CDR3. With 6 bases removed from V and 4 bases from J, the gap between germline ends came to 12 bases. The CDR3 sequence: CASRPDEGYGYTF. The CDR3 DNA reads TGTGCCAGCAGACCCGACGAGGGCTATGGCTACACCTTC. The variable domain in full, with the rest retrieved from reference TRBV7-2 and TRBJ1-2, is GAGVSQSPSNKVTEKGKDVELRCDPISGHTALYWYRQSLGQGLEFLIYFQGNSAPDKSGLPSDRFSAERTGGSVSTLTIQRTQQEDSAVYLCASRPDEGYGYTFGSGTRLTVV.

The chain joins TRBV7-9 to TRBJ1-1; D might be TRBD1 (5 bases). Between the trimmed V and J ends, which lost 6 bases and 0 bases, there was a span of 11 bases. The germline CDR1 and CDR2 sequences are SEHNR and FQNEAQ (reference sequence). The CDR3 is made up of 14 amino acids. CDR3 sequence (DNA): TGTGCCAGCAGGTCAGGGAGGGTGAACACTGAAGCTTTCTTT. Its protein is CASRSGRVNTEAFF. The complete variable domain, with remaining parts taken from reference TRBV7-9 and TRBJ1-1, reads DTGVSQNPRHKITKRGQNVTFRCDPISEHNRLYWYRQTLGQGPEFLTYFQNEAQLEKSRLLSDRFSAERPKGSFSTLEIQRTEQGDSAMYLCASRSGRVNTEAFFGQGTRLTVV.

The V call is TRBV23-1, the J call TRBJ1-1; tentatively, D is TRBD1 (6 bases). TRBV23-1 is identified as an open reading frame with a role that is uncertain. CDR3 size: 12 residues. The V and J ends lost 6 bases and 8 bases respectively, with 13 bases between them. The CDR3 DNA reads TGCGCCAGCAGACGGAAGGGGACAGAAGCTTTCTTT. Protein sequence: CASRRKGTEAFF.

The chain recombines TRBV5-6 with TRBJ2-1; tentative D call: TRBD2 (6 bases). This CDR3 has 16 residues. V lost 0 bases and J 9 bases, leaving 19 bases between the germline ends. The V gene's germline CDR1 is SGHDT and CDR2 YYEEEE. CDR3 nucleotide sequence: TGTGCCAGCAGCTTGGGCCCCGCGGGGCCTTTAAGTGAGCAGTTCTTC. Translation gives CASSLGPAGPLSEQFF.

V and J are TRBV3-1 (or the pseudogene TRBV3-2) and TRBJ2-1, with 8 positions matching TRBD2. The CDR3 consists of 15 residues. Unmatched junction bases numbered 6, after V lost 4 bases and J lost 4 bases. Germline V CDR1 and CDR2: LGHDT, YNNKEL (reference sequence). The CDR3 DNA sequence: TGTGCCAGCAGCCCTCCGAGCGGGGGATACAATGAGCAGTTCTTC. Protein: CASSPPSGGYNEQFF.

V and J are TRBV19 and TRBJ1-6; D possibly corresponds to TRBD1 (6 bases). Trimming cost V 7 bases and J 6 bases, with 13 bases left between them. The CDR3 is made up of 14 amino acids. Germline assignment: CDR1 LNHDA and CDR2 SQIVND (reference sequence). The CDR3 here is CASTTGTSNSPLHF. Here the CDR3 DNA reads TGTGCCAGTACCACCGGGACAAGTAATTCACCCCTCCACTTT. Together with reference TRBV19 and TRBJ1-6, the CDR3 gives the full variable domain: DGGITQSPKYLFRKEGQNVTLSCEQNLNHDAMYWYRQDPGQGLRLIYYSQIVNDFQKGDIAEGYSVSREKKESFPLTVTSAQKNPTAFYLCASTTGTSNSPLHFGNGTRLTVT.

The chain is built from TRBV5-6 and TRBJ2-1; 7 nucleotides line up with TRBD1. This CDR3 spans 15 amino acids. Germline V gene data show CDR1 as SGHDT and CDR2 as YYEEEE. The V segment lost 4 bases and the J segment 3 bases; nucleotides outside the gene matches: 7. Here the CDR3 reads CASSRRDRDYNEQFF. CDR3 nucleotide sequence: TGTGCCAGCAGCCGCCGGGACAGAGACTACAATGAGCAGTTCTTC.

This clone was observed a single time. CDR3 region: CASSEAGTGPDTQYF. CDR3 sequence (DNA): TGTGCCAGCAGTGAAGCCGGGACAGGGCCAGATACGCAGTATTTT. The chain joins TRBV6-1 to TRBJ2-3, with 9 bases that match TRBD1. This CDR3 is built from 15 residues. Trimming at V came to 0 bases and at J to 4 bases, leaving 2 bases not matched to a gene. The germline V gene encodes CDR1 MNHNS and CDR2 SASEGT.

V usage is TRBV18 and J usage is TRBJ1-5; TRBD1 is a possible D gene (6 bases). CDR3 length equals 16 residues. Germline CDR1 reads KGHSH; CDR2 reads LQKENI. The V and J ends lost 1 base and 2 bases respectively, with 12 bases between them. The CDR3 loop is CASSPLEAGGNQPQHF. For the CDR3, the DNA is TGTGCCAGCTCACCACTAGAAGCAGGGGGCAATCAGCCCCAGCATTTT.

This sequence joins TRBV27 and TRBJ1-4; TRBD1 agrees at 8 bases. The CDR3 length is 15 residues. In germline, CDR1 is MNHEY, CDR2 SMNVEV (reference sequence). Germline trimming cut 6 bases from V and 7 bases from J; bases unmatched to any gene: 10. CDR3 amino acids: CASSVTGTGLEKLFF. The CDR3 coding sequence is TGTGCCAGCAGCGTTACCGGGACAGGTCTTGAAAAACTGTTTTTT.